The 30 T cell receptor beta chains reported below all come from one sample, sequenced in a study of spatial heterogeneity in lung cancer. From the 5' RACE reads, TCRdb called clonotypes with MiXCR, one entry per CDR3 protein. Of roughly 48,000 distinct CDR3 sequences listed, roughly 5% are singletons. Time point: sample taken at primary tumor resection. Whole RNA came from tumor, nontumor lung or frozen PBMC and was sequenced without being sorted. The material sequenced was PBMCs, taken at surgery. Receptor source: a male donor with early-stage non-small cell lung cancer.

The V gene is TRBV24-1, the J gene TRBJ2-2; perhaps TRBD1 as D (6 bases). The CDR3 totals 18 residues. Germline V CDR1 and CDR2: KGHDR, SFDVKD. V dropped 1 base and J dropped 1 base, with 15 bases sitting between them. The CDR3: CATSDLPPKGQNTGELFF. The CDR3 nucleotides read TGTGCCACCAGTGATTTACCCCCTAAGGGACAGAACACCGGGGAGCTGTTTTTT.

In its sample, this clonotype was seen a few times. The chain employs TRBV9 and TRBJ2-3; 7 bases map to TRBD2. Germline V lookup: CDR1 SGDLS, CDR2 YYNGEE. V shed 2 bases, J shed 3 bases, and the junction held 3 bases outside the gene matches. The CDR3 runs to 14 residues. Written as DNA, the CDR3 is TGTGCCAGCAGCGTGGGTAGCGGGACAGATACGCAGTATTTT. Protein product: CASSVGSGTDTQYF.

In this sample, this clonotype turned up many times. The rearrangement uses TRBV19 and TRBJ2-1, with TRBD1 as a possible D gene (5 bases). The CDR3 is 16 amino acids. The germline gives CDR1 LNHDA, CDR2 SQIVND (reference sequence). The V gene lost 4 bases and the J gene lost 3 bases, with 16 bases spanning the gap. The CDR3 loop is CASSTGRGEGYNEQFF. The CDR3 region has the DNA TGTGCCAGTAGTACCGGTAGGGGTGAAGGCTACAATGAGCAGTTCTTC. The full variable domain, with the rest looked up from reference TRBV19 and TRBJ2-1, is DGGITQSPKYLFRKEGQNVTLSCEQNLNHDAMYWYRQDPGQGLRLIYYSQIVNDFQKGDIAEGYSVSREKKESFPLTVTSAQKNPTAFYLCASSTGRGEGYNEQFFGPGTRLTVL.

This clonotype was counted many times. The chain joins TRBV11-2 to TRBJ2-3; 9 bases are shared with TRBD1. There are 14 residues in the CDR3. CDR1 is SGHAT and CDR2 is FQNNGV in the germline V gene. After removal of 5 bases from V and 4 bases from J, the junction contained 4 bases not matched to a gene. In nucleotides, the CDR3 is TGTGCCAGCAGCCGGGACAGGGAGGCAGATACGCAGTATTTT. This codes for CASSRDREADTQYF.

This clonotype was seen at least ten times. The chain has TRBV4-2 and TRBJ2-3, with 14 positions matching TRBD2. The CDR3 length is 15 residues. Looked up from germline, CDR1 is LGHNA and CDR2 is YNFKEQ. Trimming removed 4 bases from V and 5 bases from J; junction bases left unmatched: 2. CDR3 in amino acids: CASSPGTSGGDTQYF. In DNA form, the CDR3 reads TGTGCCAGCAGCCCCGGGACTAGCGGGGGAGATACGCAGTATTTT.

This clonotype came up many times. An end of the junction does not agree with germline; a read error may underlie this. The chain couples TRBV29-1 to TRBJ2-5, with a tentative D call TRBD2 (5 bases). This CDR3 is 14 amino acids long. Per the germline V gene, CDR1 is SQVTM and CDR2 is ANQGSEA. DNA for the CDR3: TGCAGCGTCGAAGGATCGGGAAGCTCGGAGACCCAGTACTTC. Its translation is CSVEGSGSSETQYF.

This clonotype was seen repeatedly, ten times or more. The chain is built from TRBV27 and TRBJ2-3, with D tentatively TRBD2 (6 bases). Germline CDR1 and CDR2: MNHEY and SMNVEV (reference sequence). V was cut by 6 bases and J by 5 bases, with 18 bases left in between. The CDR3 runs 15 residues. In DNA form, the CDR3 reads TGTGCCAGCAGCCGACTCTTGCAGGGAGGAGATACGCAGTATTTT. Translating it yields CASSRLLQGGDTQYF.

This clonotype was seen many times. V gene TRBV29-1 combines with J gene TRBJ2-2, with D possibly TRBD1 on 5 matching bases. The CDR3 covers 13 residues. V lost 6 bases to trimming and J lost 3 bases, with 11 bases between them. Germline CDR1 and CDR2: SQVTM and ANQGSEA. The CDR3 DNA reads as TGCAGCGTAGGCAGGGTGGACACCGGGGAGCTGTTTTTT. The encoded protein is CSVGRVDTGELFF.

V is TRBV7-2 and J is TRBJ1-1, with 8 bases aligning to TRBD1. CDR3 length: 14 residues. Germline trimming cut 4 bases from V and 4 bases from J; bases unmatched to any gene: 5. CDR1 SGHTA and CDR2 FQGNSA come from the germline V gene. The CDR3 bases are TGTGCCAGCAGCTGGACAGGGAAGGGCACTGAAGCTTTCTTT. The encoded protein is CASSWTGKGTEAFF.

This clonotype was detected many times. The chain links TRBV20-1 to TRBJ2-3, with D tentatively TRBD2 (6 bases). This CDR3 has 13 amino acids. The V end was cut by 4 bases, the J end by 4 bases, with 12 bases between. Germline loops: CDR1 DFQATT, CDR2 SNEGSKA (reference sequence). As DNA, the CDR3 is TGCAGTGCTATGGGACTGGGACCAGATACGCAGTATTTT. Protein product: CSAMGLGPDTQYF.

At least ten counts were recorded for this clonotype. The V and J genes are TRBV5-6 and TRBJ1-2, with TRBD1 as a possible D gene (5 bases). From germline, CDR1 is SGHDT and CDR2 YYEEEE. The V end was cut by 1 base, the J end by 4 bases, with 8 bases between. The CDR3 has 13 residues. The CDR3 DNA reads TGTGCCAGCAGCTTGAGAAGGGGCTATGGCTACACCTTC. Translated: CASSLRRGYGYTF.

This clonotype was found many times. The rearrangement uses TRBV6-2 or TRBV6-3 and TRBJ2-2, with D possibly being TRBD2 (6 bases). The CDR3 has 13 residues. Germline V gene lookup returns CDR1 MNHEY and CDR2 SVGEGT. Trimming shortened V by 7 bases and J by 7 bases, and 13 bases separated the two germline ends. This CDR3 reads CASIRSSVGELFF. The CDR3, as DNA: TGTGCCAGCATCAGATCTAGCGTCGGGGAGCTGTTTTTT.

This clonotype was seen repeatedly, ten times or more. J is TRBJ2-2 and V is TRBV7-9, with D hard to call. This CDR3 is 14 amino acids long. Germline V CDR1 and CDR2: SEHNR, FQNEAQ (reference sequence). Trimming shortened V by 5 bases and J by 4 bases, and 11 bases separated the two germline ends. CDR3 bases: TGTGCCAGCAGCGAGACCCTTAGCACCGGGGAGCTGTTTTTT. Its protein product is CASSETLSTGELFF.

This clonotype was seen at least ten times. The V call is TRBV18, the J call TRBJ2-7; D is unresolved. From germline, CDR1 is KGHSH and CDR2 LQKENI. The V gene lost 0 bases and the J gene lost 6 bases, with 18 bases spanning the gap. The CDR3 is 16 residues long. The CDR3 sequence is CASSPPSRPGQGEQYF. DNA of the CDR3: TGTGCCAGCTCACCACCGTCGAGGCCAGGTCAAGGCGAGCAGTACTTC.

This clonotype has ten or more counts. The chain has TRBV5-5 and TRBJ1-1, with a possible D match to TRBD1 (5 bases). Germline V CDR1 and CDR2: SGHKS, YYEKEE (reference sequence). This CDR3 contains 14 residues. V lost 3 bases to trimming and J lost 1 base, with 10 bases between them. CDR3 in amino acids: CASSWGDQNTEAFF. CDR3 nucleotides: TGTGCCAGCAGCTGGGGGGACCAGAACACTGAAGCTTTCTTT.

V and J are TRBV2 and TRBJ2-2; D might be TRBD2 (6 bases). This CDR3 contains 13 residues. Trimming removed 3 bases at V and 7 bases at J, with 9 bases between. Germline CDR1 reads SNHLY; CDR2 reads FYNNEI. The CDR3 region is CASSESEGGELFF. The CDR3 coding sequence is TGTGCCAGCAGTGAGTCGGAGGGCGGGGAGCTGTTTTTT.

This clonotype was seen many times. The CDR3 sequence is CASSPRGGGTDTQYF. DNA for the CDR3: TGTGCCAGCAGCCCTCGAGGGGGGGGCACAGATACGCAGTATTTT. The chain combines TRBV7-9 with TRBJ2-3, with TRBD2 as a possible D gene (7 bases). The V gene lost 5 bases and the J gene lost 1 base, with 13 bases spanning the gap. The V gene's germline CDR1 is SEHNR and CDR2 FQNEAQ (reference sequence). There are 15 residues in the CDR3. The entire variable domain, with the rest obtained from reference TRBV7-9 and TRBJ2-3, is as follows: DTGVSQNPRHKITKRGQNVTFRCDPISEHNRLYWYRQTLGQGPEFLTYFQNEAQLEKSRLLSDRFSAERPKGSFSTLEIQRTEQGDSAMYLCASSPRGGGTDTQYFGPGTRLTVL.

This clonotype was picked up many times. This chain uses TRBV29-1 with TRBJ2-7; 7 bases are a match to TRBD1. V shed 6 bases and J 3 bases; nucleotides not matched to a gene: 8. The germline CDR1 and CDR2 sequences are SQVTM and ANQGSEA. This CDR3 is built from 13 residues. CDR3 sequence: CSVQTGVNYEQYF. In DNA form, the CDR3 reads TGCAGCGTGCAAACAGGGGTAAACTACGAGCAGTACTTC.

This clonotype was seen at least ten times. CDR3 sequence: CSVGLGVTNEKLFF. In DNA form, the CDR3 reads TGCAGCGTGGGGCTAGGTGTGACTAATGAAAAACTGTTTTTT. V and J are TRBV29-1 and TRBJ1-4; a possible D gene is TRBD1 (5 bases). The CDR3 extends over 14 amino acids. CDR1 is SQVTM, CDR2 ANQGSEA, per germline. The V end was cut by 6 bases, the J end by 2 bases, with 13 bases between. The entire variable domain, with the rest obtained from reference TRBV29-1 and TRBJ1-4, is as follows: SAVISQKPSRDICQRGTSLTIQCQVDSQVTMMFWYRQQPGQSLTLIATANQGSEATYESGFVIDKFPISRPNLTFSTLTVSNMSPEDSSIYLCSVGLGVTNEKLFFGSGTQLSVL.

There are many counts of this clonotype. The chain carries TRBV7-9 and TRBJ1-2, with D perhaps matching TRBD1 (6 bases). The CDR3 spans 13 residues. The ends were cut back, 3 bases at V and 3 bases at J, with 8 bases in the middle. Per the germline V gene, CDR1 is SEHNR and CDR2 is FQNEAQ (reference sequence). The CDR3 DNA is TGTGCCAGCAGCTTGTACAGGGACTATGGCTACACCTTC. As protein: CASSLYRDYGYTF. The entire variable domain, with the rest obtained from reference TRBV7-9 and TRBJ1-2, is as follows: DTGVSQNPRHKITKRGQNVTFRCDPISEHNRLYWYRQTLGQGPEFLTYFQNEAQLEKSRLLSDRFSAERPKGSFSTLEIQRTEQGDSAMYLCASSLYRDYGYTFGSGTRLTVV.

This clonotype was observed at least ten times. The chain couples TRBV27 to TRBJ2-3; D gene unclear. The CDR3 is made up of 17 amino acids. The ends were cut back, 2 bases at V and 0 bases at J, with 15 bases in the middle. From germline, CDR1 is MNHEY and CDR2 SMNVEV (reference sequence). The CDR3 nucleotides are TGTGCCAGCAGTTTACAGGCCGCTGCGGCTAGCACAGATACGCAGTATTTT. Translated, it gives CASSLQAAAASTDTQYF.

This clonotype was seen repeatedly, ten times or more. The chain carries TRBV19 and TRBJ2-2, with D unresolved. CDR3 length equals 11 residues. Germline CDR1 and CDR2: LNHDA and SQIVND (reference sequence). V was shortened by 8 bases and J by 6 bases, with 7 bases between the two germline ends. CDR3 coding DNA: TGTGCCAGTCAAGTAGCCGGGGAGCTGTTTTTT. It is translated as CASQVAGELFF.

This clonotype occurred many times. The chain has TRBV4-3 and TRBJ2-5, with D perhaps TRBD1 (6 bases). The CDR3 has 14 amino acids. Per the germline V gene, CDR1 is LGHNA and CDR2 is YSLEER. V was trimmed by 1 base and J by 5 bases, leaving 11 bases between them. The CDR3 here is CASSQASRGETQYF. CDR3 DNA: TGCGCCAGCAGCCAAGCCTCTAGGGGGGAGACCCAGTACTTC.

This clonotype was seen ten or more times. The CDR3 sequence: CASSLTPDGLTNYGYTF. CDR3 nucleotide sequence: TGTGCCAGCAGCCTTACTCCGGACGGCCTCACTAACTATGGCTACACCTTC. The rearrangement uses TRBV7-8 and TRBJ1-2; no definite D call. Germline CDR1 reads SGHVS; CDR2 reads FQNEAQ. The CDR3 contains 17 residues. V was clipped by 5 bases and J by 0 bases, with 19 bases between them. Filled out from reference TRBV7-8 and TRBJ1-2, the complete variable domain reads GAGVSQSPRYKVAKRGQDVALRCDPISGHVSLFWYQQALGQGPEFLTYFQNEAQLDKSGLPSDRFFAERPEGSVSTLKIQRTQQEDSAVYLCASSLTPDGLTNYGYTFGSGTRLTVV.

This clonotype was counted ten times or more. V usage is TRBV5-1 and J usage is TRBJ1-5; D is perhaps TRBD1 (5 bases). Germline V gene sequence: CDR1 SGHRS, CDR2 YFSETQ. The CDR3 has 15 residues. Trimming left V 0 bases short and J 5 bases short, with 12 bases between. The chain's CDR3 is CASSLAGTAHQPQHF. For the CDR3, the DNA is TGCGCCAGCAGCTTGGCCGGGACGGCCCATCAGCCCCAGCATTTT.

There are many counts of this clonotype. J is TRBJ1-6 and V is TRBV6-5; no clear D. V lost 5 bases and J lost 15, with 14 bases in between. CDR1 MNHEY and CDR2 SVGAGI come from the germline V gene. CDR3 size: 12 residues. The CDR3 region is CASSRALPGLHF. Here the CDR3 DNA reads TGTGCCAGCAGTCGGGCCCTCCCGGGCCTCCACTTT.

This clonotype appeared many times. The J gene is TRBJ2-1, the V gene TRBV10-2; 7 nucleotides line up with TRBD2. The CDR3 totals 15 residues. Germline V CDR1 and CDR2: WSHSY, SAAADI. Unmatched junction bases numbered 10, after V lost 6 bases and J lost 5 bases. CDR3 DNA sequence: TGCGCCAGCAGCGGGAGGAAGAAGGGCGACAATGAGCAGTTCTTC. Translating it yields CASSGRKKGDNEQFF.

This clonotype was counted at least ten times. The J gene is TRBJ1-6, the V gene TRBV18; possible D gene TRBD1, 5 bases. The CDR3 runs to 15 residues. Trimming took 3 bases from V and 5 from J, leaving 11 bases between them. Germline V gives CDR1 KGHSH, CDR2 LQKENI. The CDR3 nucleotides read TGTGCCAGCTCACCCGTCAGGGACCATAATTCACCCCTCCACTTT. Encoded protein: CASSPVRDHNSPLHF.

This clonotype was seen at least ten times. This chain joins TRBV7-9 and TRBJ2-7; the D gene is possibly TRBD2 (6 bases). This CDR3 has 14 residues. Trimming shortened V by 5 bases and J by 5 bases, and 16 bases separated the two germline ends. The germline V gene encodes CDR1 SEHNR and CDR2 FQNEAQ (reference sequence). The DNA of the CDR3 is TGTGCCAGCAGCCACAGGAGGGTGGGGAACGAGCAGTACTTC. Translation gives CASSHRRVGNEQYF. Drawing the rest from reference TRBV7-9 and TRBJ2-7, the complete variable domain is DTGVSQNPRHKITKRGQNVTFRCDPISEHNRLYWYRQTLGQGPEFLTYFQNEAQLEKSRLLSDRFSAERPKGSFSTLEIQRTEQGDSAMYLCASSHRRVGNEQYFGPGTRLTVT.

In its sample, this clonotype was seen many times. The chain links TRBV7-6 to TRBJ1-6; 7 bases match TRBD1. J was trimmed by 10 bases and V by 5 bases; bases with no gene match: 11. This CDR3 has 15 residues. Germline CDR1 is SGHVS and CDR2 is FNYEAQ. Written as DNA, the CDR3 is TGTGCCAGCAGCCCCGGCATCGACAGGGCGTCACCCCTCCACTTT. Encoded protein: CASSPGIDRASPLHF.